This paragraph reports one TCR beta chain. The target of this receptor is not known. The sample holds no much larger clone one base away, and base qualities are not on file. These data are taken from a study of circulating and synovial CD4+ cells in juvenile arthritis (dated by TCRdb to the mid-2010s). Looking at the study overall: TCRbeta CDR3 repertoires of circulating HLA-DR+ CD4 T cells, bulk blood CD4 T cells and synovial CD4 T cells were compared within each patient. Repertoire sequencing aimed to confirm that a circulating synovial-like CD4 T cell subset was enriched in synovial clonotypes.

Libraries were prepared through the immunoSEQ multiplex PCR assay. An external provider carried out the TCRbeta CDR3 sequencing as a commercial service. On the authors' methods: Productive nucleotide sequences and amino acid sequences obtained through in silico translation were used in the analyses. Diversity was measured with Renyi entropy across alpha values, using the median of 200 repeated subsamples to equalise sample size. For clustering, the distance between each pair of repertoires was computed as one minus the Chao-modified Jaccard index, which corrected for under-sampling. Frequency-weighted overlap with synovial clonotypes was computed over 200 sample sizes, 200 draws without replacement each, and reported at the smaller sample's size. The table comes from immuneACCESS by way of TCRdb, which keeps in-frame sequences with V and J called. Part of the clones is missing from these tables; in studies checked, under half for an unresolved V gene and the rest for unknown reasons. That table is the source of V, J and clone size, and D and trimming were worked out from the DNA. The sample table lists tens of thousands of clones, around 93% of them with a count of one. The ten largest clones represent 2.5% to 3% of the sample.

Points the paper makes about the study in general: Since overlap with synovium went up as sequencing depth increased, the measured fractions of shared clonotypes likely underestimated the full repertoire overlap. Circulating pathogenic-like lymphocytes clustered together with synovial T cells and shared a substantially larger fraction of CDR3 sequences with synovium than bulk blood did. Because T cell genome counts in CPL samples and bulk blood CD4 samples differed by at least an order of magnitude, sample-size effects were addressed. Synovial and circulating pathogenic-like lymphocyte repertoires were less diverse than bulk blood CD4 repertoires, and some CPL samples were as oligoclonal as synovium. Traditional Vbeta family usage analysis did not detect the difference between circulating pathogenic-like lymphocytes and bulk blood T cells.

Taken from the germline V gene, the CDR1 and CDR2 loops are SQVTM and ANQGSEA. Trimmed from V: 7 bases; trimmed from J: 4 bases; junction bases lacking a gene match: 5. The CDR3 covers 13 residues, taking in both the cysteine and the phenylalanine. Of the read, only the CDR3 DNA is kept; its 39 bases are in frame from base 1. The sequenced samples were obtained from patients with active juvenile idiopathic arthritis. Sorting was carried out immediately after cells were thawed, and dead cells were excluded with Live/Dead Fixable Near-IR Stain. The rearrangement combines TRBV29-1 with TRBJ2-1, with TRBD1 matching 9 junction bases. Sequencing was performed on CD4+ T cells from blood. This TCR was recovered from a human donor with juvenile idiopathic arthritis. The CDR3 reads CSGGQGRYNEQFF. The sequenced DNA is TGCAGCGGGGGACAGGGAAGGTACAATGAGCAGTTCTTC.